This T cell receptor (beta chain) comes out of a study of Ad26.COV2.S vaccination and SARS-CoV-2 variants. Background on the study: This donor came from the COV1001 trial of Ad26.COV2.S. Study findings and constraints: Similar non-spike TCR breadth was observed in recipients of vaccine and of placebo. Estimates derived from TCR breadth and depth analyses may have underestimated total T cell responses.

Method: immunoSEQ multiplex PCR; TCRdb's copy keeps in-frame clones and lacks some. Among about 400,000 clones listed, roughly 90% were seen once. Treatment here: roughly 18 received Ad26.COV2.S at low or high dose, single or two shots; several received placebo; per-sample allocation not given. Samples analyzed were those drawn on day 63 after the first vaccine or placebo injection. This CDR3 comprises 15 residues. Per germline, CDR1 SEHNR and CDR2 FQNEAQ (reference sequence). J gave up 1 base and V 4 bases, and 3 bases lay outside the gene matches. On this clone itself: Its specificity is unknown.

V and J are TRBV7-9 and TRBJ2-4; 8 bases agree with TRBD1. The TCR was taken from a person between 18 and 65 years old who received the Ad26.COV2.S COVID-19 vaccine or a placebo. Sequences were derived from peripheral blood, sampled in a trial of Ad26.COV2.S vaccine versus placebo. CDR3 region: CASSSGQGAKNIQYF. CDR3 in DNA: TGTGCCAGCAGCTCTGGACAGGGTGCCAAAAACATTCAGTACTTC.